Given below is one TCR beta chain in context. Its antigen remains unidentified. CDR3 length: 19 amino acids. V trimming: 4 bases; J trimming: 5 bases; junction bases outside the gene matches: 15. In germline, CDR1 is LGHNA, CDR2 YNFKEQ. The data belong to a study of cytomegalovirus exposure and HLA in healthy donors. The wider study: Per a later analysis, the roughly 690 first-cohort and some 110 validation repertoires shared one platform.

Produced via immunoSEQ multiplex PCR; TCRdb's table is partial and in-frame only. The table records roughly 60,000 clones, approximately 96% of them present only once. Study conclusions and caveats: Whilst most TCR sequences proved rare, a subset of public TCRs occurred across many donors. TCR beta chains numbering more than 150 were designated cytomegalovirus-associated. Reportedly, cytomegalovirus status was diagnosed with high sensitivity and specificity.

The receptor comes from a man in his late teens or twenties in good health and CMV-seronegative. The chain employs TRBV4-2 and TRBJ2-5, with 14 bases lining up with TRBD2. The sequenced sample was PBMCs. This CDR3 is CASSPASGTSGSRRETQYF. CDR3 nucleotide sequence: TGTGCCAGCAGCCCAGCCTCGGGGACTAGCGGGAGTAGAAGGGAGACCCAGTACTTC.